This T cell receptor beta chain originates from a study of graft-versus-host responses after intestinal transplantation (TCRdb year 2021). About the study as a whole: Multivisceral, liver-intestinal, or isolated intestinal transplants were received by the recipients. Every recipient was given anti-thymocyte globulin induction, then maintenance tacrolimus and steroids for 3 to 4 years. The cohort enrolled some 23 intestinal transplant recipients, one of whom was a retransplant, and a few patients without pretransplant specimens were excluded. To identify alloreactive clones, pre-transplant mixed lymphocyte reaction products were sequenced and then compared with unstimulated pre-transplant donor and recipient T cells. Instead of going to the commercial service, samples from a few later patients were sequenced in-house on an Illumina MiSeq and processed with MiXCR. A peak of at least 4% donor T cells among recipient peripheral blood mononuclear cells was the definition used for donor T cell macrochimerism. After intestinal transplantation, graft-versus-host and host-versus-graft alloreactive T cell clones were followed in the graft, circulation and bone marrow using bulk TCR-beta CDR3 sequencing. Results and caveats for the whole study, not just this receptor: Early after transplant, declines in HvG clones were associated with peak levels of circulating GvH clones. GvH clones were found in recipient bone marrow, and some of the GvH clones appeared earlier in ileal mucosa or blood, which is consistent with an intestinal mucosal origin. The conclusions were limited by the relatively low number and heterogeneity of the intestinal transplant patients. In patients with donor T cell macrochimerism, the allografts had high GvH to HvG T cell clonal ratios.

Library preparation used the immunoSEQ multiplex PCR assay. For most patients, genomic DNA was isolated with the Qiagen DNeasy Blood and Tissue Kit and sent frozen to Adaptive Biotechnologies for TCR sequencing. For most patients, high-throughput TCR-beta CDR3 sequencing of genomic DNA was performed by Adaptive Biotechnologies. As for how the authors treated the data: TCR sequencing data were retrieved from Adaptive's ImmunoSEQ software for about 17 patients, whereas a few other patients were processed with MiXCR and VDJtools. To correct CD4 versus CD8 sorting errors, any sequence found in both subsets at a frequency ratio below 5:1 was removed. CDR3 nucleotide sequences shared between donor and recipient were removed because their origin could not be assigned. At least 2-fold expansion over unstimulated cells and a minimum CFSE-low frequency of 0.002% (template counts) or 0.001% (read counts) were required for clones to be classified as alloreactive. Clones detected in sequenced pre-transplant spleen, lymph node, or MLR CFSE-low populations of the donor or recipient were defined as mappable. Cumulative frequency of alloreactive clones was calculated as a percentage of all sequences weighted by copy number. TCRdb retrieved this table from immuneACCESS and kept in-frame rearrangements only. Not all clones are present; in checked studies, unresolved V genes account for under half, and no reason is known for the remainder. Clonal size and the V and J genes are those of that table, whereas D and trimming came from the DNA. The sample profile shows about 82,000 clones; 75% to 95% of them were found once. Less than 0.1% of the sample is held by the ten biggest clonotypes.

Sample time point, as interpreted from the label and publication: cells obtained before transplantation from donor or recipient. CD3+CD4+ and CD3+CD8+ populations were FACS-sorted from unstimulated pre-transplant donor and recipient cells taken from spleen or lymph nodes. In the case of this clone: This clone's antigen is unknown. No base quality information exists; no much larger clone differs at one position.

The material was unstimulated CD4+ T cells sorted from spleen or lymph node cells, obtained before intestinal transplant. The receptor was isolated from a human donor who received an intestinal transplant.

The nucleotides read TGTGCCAGTAGTACGGGGACAGGGTTCTCCTACGAGCAGTACTTC. This gives the protein CASSTGTGFSYEQYF. The chain is encoded by TRBV19 joined to TRBJ2-7; 9 bases in the middle match TRBD1. Measured from the cysteine to the phenylalanine, the CDR3 is 15 residues long. Left in the record is the CDR3 DNA by itself, 45 bases read in frame from the first base. CDR1 LNHDA and CDR2 SQIVND are derived from the germline V gene (reference sequence). V is trimmed back by 4 bases and J by 0 bases, and the junction contains 4 bases that no gene match accounts for.